A single sample is the source of the 18 T cell receptor beta chains below, sequenced in a study of cytomegalovirus exposure and HLA in healthy donors (dated by TCRdb to about 2017). Receptors were amplified or captured by the immunoSEQ multiplex PCR assay. TCRdb took this table from immuneACCESS and kept in-frame rearrangements with V and J called. Such tables lack part of the clones; where checked against another copy, unresolved V genes explain under half of the gap, and the rest is unexplained. A total of around 220,000 clones appear in this sample, 65% to 85% of them only once. The top ten hold around 15% of the sample. Material: PBMCs. Receptors originate from a woman aged 25 to 39 in good health and CMV-seropositive.

This chain joins TRBV2 and TRBJ1-1; TRBD1 matches at 8 bases. The CDR3 has 14 amino acids. The germline CDR1 and CDR2 sequences are SNHLY and FYNNEI. Trimming removed 6 bases from V and 3 bases from J; junction bases left unmatched: 6. CDR3 bases: TGTGCCAGCAGGAACAGGGGGGGGGACACTGAAGCTTTCTTT. It yields the protein CASRNRGGDTEAFF.

The chain uses TRBV5-1 and TRBJ1-3, with D uncertain. Germline V CDR1 and CDR2: SGHRS, YFSETQ. V shed 0 bases and J shed 4 bases, with 14 bases lying between them. The CDR3 consists of 16 residues. In DNA, the CDR3 is TGCGCCAGCAGCTTGGCCCCTGTGGAGGGCGGAAACACCATATATTTT. Amino acid sequence: CASSLAPVEGGNTIYF.

The CDR3 protein is CASKGQGGEKLFF. CDR3 sequence (DNA): TGTGCCAGCAAAGGGCAGGGAGGCGAAAAACTGTTTTTT. The chain joins TRBV2 to TRBJ1-4; D possibly corresponds to TRBD1 (5 bases). The CDR3 covers 13 residues. The V end was cut by 7 bases, the J end by 8 bases, with 14 bases between. Germline V gene data show CDR1 as SNHLY and CDR2 as FYNNEI.

In its sample, this clone was seen once. This sequence joins TRBV29-1 and TRBJ1-1; maybe TRBD1 (5 bases). The CDR3 runs to 14 residues. V was shortened by 2 bases and J by 1 base, with 11 bases between the two germline ends. Germline V gene data show CDR1 as SQVTM and CDR2 as ANQGSEA. The CDR3: CSVEQWGTNTEAFF. DNA of the CDR3: TGCAGCGTTGAACAATGGGGGACGAACACTGAAGCTTTCTTT.

The chain combines TRBV30 with TRBJ2-1, with D perhaps matching TRBD2 (5 bases). Trimming stripped 6 bases from V and 1 base from J, with 16 bases between. The CDR3 runs 15 residues. From germline, CDR1 is GTSNPN and CDR2 SVGIG (reference sequence). The DNA of the CDR3 is TGTGCCTGCATGGCGGCAAGCGGATCCTACAATGAGCAGTTCTTC. Protein sequence: CACMAASGSYNEQFF.

CDR3 amino acids: CATSRGKGDNQPQHF. The CDR3 DNA reads as TGTGCCACCAGCAGAGGGAAGGGAGACAATCAGCCCCAGCATTTT. The chain carries TRBV15 and TRBJ1-5; no firm D call. Trimming removed 1 base from V and 3 bases from J, with 10 bases in between. CDR1 and CDR2 from the germline V gene are LNHNV and YYDKDF (reference sequence). The CDR3 length is 15 residues.

The CDR3 coding sequence is TGTGCCAGCAGTGGGGGGACAGGGGGCCTCACAGATACGCAGTATTTT. It is translated as CASSGGTGGLTDTQYF. The chain couples TRBV27 to TRBJ2-3; 12 positions match TRBD1. Germline CDR1 and CDR2: MNHEY and SMNVEV (reference sequence). The V gene end was trimmed by 5 bases and the J gene end by 2 bases; junction bases not matched to a gene: 5. This CDR3 is built from 16 residues.

V and J are TRBV11-3 and TRBJ2-2; D ambiguous. The CDR3 spans 13 residues. Germline loops: CDR1 SGHNT, CDR2 YENEEA. V dropped 6 bases and J dropped 6 bases, with 11 bases sitting between them. Here the CDR3 DNA reads TGTGCCAGCAGGATATCGGGCGCCGGGGAGCTGTTTTTT. Protein sequence: CASRISGAGELFF.

As DNA, the CDR3 is TGTGCCTGGCGGGGACAGCCAAACACTGAAGCTTTCTTT. Its protein is CAWRGQPNTEAFF. V gene TRBV30 combines with J gene TRBJ1-1; 7 nucleotides line up with TRBD1. Germline lookup yields CDR1 GTSNPN and CDR2 SVGIG (reference sequence). Losses at the gene ends were 5 bases for V and 2 bases for J; bases not matched to a gene: 5. The CDR3 length is 13 residues.

The J gene is TRBJ1-4, the V gene TRBV9; D is ambiguous. The CDR3 extends over 14 amino acids. Germline CDR1 is SGDLS and CDR2 is YYNGEE. V shed 3 bases and J shed 0 bases, with 6 bases lying between them. The CDR3 spells CASSGSPTNEKLFF. In DNA, the CDR3 is TGTGCCAGCAGCGGCAGCCCAACTAATGAAAAACTGTTTTTT. The full variable domain, with the rest looked up from reference TRBV9 and TRBJ1-4, is DSGVTQTPKHLITATGQRVTLRCSPRSGDLSVYWYQQSLDQGLQFLIQYYNGEERAKGNILERFSAQQFPDLHSELNLSSLELGDSALYFCASSGSPTNEKLFFGSGTQLSVL.

This clone has only one observation. The CDR3 nucleotides read TGTGCCAGCAGCCAAGCTCTAGCGGGAGCGAACACCGGGGAGCTGTTTTTT. Amino acids: CASSQALAGANTGELFF. The rearrangement joins TRBV4-2 to TRBJ2-2; 10 bases align to TRBD2. The length of the CDR3 is 17 residues. Germline trimming cut 1 base from V and 0 bases from J; bases unmatched to any gene: 2. Germline CDR1 reads LGHNA; CDR2 reads YNFKEQ.

The chain links TRBV5-6 to TRBJ2-7; 7 positions match TRBD1. This CDR3 has 15 amino acids. V shed 4 bases, J shed 0 bases, and the junction held 7 bases outside the gene matches. The V gene's germline CDR1 is SGHDT and CDR2 YYEEEE. The DNA for the CDR3 is TGTGCCAGCAGCCAAACCGGACAGGTCTCCTACGAGCAGTACTTC. As protein: CASSQTGQVSYEQYF.

The rearrangement links TRBV5-4 to TRBJ2-7; D unresolved. V was shortened by 4 bases and J by 2 bases, with 10 bases between the two germline ends. The CDR3 consists of 13 residues. Per the germline V gene, CDR1 is SGHNT and CDR2 is YYREEE (reference sequence). The CDR3 loop reads CASSTFNAYEQYF. The CDR3 bases are TGTGCCAGCAGCACCTTCAACGCCTACGAGCAGTACTTC. The whole variable domain, filled in from reference TRBV5-4 and TRBJ2-7, reads ETGVTQSPTHLIKTRGQQVTLRCSSQSGHNTVSWYQQALGQGPQFIFQYYREEENGRGNFPPRFSGLQFPNYSSELNVNALELDDSALYLCASSTFNAYEQYFGPGTRLTVT.

The rearrangement joins TRBV27 to TRBJ2-5; D perhaps matches TRBD1 (6 bases). The CDR3 totals 13 residues. The germline V gene has CDR1 MNHEY and CDR2 SMNVEV (reference sequence). V was cut by 5 bases and J by 4 bases, with 11 bases left in between. The CDR3: CASSDFRGETQYF. The CDR3 DNA sequence: TGTGCCAGCAGTGACTTCAGGGGAGAGACCCAGTACTTC.

The gene calls are TRBV18 and TRBJ2-1, with 7 bases matching TRBD1. The CDR3 length is 15 residues. The germline gives CDR1 KGHSH, CDR2 LQKENI. V lost 4 bases and J lost 9; bases outside the gene matches: 12. The CDR3 is CASSRTGGRESEQFF. The CDR3 DNA reads TGTGCCAGCTCACGGACAGGTGGGCGTGAAAGTGAGCAGTTCTTC.

The rearrangement uses TRBV29-1 and TRBJ1-2; D is perhaps TRBD1 (6 bases). The CDR3 covers 13 residues. The germline CDR1 and CDR2 sequences are SQVTM and ANQGSEA. V shed 6 bases and J shed 3 bases, with 14 bases lying between them. The CDR3 coding sequence is TGCAGCGTCAACACACAGGGTGACTATGGCTACACCTTC. This translates into CSVNTQGDYGYTF.

V is TRBV2 and J is TRBJ2-3; 7 bases are a match to TRBD2. The germline CDR1 and CDR2 sequences are SNHLY and FYNNEI. CDR3 length: 16 residues. Losses at the gene ends were 4 bases for V and 2 bases for J; bases not matched to a gene: 9. The chain's CDR3 is CASSGGGTGPTDTQYF. CDR3 in DNA: TGTGCCAGCAGTGGGGGAGGGACTGGTCCCACAGATACGCAGTATTTT.

The gene calls are TRBV4-2 and TRBJ2-7, with D perhaps given as TRBD1 or TRBD2 (5 bases each). V dropped 0 bases and J dropped 3 bases, with 15 bases sitting between them. The CDR3 loop spans 16 amino acids. Germline-derived CDR1 and CDR2 are LGHNA and YNFKEQ. CDR3 protein: CASSQDSQGPNYEQYF. The CDR3 nucleotides read TGTGCCAGCAGCCAAGACAGCCAGGGACCGAACTACGAGCAGTACTTC.